This T cell receptor (beta chain) was obtained from a study of vaccination and CD4 T cells after COVID-19. Once obtained from cultured CD4+ T cells, the DNA was sequenced using the Oncomine TCR Beta short-read assay. A single record per CDR3 protein comes from TCRdb applying MiXCR to the PCR reads. The repertoire includes 18,000 or so distinct CDR3 sequences, around half of them detected once, and 4% sits in the top ten. This clonotype came up a few times. The antigen is unknown. The CDR3 runs 14 residues. Germline CDR1 is DFQATT and CDR2 is SNEGSKA (reference sequence). The V and J ends lost 1 base and 4 bases respectively, with 10 bases between them. Treatment noted: roughly ten-day PBMC culture with coronavirus spike peptide pools or control peptides (ViraFEST assay).

The chain has TRBV20-1 and TRBJ2-2, with a tentative D call TRBD1 (5 bases). The origin of this receptor is a human donor who had recovered from COVID-19. Sequenced material: CD4+ T cells from blood, cultured in vitro, taken before SARS-CoV-2 vaccination. CDR3 in amino acids: CSARGGVSTGELFF. As DNA, the CDR3 is TGCAGTGCTAGAGGGGGCGTCAGCACCGGGGAGCTGTTTTTT.